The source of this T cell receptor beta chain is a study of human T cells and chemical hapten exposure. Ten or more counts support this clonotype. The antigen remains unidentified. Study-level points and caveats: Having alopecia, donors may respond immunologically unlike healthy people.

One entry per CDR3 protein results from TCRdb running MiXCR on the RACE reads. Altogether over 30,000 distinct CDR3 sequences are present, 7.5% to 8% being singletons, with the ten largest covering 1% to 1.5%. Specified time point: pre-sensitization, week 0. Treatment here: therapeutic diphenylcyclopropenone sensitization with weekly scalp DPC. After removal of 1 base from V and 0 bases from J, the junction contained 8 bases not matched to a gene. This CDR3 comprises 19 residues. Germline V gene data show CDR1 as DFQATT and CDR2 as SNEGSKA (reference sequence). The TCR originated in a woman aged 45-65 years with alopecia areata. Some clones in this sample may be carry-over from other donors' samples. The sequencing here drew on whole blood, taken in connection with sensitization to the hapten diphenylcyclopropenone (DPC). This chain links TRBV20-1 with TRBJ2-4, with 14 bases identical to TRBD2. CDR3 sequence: CSARAPGLAGVEAKNIQYF. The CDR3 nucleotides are TGCAGTGCTAGAGCACCGGGACTAGCGGGAGTGGAAGCCAAAAACATTCAGTACTTC.